This T cell receptor (beta chain) was recovered during a study of glioma-infiltrating T cells after dendritic cell vaccination. Study context: Samples are from glioblastoma patients in Phase I and II dendritic cell vaccine trials.

Amplification used 60 V beta primers and 13 J beta primers. Data came from immunoSEQ multiplex PCR; TCRdb stores just in-frame clones and leaves some out. The sample consists of 80,000 to 100,000 clones, around 80% of them appearing once. The TCR was taken from a human donor with glioblastoma. Here the sequenced sample was blood, taken before dendritic cell vaccination.

This CDR3 reads CASSLRTSYEQFF. The CDR3, as DNA: TGTGCCAGCAGCTTGCGGACTAGCTATGAGCAGTTCTTC. V usage is TRBV5-4 and J usage is TRBJ2-1, with 8 nucleotides matching TRBD2. This CDR3 has 13 amino acids. Looked up from germline, CDR1 is SGHNT and CDR2 is YYREEE (reference sequence). The junction had 2 bases not matched to a gene; V was cut back by 1 base and J by 8 bases.